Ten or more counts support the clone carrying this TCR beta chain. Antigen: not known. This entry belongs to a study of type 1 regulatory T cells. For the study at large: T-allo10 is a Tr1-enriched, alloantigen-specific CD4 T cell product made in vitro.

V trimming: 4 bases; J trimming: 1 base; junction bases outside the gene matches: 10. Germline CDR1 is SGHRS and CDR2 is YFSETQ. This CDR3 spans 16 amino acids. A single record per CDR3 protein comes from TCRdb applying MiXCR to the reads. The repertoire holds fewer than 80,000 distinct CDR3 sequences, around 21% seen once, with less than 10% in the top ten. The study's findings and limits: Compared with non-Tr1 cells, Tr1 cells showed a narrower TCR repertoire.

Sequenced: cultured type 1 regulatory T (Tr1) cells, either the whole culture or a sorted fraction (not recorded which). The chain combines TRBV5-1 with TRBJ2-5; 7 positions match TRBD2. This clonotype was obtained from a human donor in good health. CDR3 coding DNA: TGCGCCAGCAGCCTCACACCCAGCGGGATCCAAGAGACCCAGTACTTC. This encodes CASSLTPSGIQETQYF.